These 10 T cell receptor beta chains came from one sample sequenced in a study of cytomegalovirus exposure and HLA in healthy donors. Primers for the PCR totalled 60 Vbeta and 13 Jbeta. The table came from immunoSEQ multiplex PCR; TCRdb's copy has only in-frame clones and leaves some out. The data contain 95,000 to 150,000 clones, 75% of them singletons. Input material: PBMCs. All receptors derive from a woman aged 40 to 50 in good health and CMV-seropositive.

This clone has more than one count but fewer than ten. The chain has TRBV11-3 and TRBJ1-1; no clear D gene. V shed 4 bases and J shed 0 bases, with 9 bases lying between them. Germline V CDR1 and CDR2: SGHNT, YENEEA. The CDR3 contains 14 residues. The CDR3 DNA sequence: TGTGCCAGCAGCTCCGATCCGGTGAACACTGAAGCTTTCTTT. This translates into CASSSDPVNTEAFF.

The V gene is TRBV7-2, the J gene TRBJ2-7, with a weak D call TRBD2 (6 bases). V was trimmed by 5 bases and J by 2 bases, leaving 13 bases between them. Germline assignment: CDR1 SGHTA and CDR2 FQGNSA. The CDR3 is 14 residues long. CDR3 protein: CASSRGTPPYEQYF. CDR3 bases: TGTGCCAGCAGCCGGGGGACCCCACCCTACGAGCAGTACTTC.

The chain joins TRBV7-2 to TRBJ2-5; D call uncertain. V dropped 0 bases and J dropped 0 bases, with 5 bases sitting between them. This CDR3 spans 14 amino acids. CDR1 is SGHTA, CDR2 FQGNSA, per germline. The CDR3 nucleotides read TGTGCCAGCAGCTTAGCCCTGTACCAAGAGACCCAGTACTTC. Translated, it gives CASSLALYQETQYF.

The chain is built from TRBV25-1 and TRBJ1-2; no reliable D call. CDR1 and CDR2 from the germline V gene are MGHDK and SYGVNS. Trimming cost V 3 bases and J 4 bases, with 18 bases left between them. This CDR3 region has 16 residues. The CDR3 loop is CASSDNSGLPLYGYTF. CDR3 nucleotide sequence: TGTGCCAGCAGTGACAATTCCGGGTTACCCCTCTATGGCTACACCTTC.

CDR3 loop: CASRADRAGELFF. The CDR3 DNA is TGTGCCAGCAGAGCCGACAGGGCCGGGGAGCTGTTTTTT. The V call is TRBV6-1, the J call TRBJ2-2; TRBD1 matches at 7 bases. The CDR3 covers 13 residues. Germline V gene sequence: CDR1 MNHNS, CDR2 SASEGT. V trimming: 6 bases; J trimming: 6 bases; junction bases outside the gene matches: 4.

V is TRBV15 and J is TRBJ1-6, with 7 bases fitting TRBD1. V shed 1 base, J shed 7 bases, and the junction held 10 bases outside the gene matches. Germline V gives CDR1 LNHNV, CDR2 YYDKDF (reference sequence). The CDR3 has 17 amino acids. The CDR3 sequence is CATSRGPPRQGNSPLHF. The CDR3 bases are TGTGCCACCAGCAGAGGCCCACCCCGACAGGGAAATTCACCCCTCCACTTT.

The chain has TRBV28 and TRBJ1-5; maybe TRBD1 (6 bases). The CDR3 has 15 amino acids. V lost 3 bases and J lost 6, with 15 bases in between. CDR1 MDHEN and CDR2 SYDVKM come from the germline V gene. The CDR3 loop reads CASSFEAGVAQPQHF. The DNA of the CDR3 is TGTGCCAGCAGTTTTGAGGCAGGGGTGGCTCAGCCCCAGCATTTT.

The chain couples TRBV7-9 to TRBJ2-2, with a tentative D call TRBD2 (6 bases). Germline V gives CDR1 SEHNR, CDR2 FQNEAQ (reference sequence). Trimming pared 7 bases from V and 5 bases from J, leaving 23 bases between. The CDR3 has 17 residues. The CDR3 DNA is TGTGCCAGCATCCCCCTCATAGCCGGGGGTTATACCGGGGAGCTGTTTTTT. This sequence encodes CASIPLIAGGYTGELFF.

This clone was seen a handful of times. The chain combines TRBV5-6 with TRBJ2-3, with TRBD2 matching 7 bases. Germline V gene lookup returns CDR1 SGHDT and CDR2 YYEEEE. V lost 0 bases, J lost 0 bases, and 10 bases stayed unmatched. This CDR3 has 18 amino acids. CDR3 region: CASSLAYRLADSTDTQYF. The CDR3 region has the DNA TGTGCCAGCAGCTTGGCCTATAGACTAGCAGATAGCACAGATACGCAGTATTTT.

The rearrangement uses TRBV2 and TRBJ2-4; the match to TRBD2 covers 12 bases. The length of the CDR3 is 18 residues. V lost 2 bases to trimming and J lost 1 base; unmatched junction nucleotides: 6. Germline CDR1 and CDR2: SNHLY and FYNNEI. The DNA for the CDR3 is TGTGCCAGCAGTGAACTAGCGGGGGGGACGTGGGCCAAAAACATTCAGTACTTC. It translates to CASSELAGGTWAKNIQYF.